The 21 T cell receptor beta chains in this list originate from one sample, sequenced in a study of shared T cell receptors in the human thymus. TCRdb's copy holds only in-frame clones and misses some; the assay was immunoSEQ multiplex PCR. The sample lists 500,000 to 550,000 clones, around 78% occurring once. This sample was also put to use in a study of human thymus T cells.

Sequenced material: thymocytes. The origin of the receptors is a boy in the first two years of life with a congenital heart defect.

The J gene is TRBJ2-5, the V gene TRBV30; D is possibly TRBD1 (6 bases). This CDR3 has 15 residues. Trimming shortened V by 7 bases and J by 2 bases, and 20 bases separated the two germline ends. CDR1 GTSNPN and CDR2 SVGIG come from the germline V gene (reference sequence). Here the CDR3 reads CASTYFRGRQETQYF. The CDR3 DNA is TGTGCCTCTACCTACTTCAGGGGACGACAAGAGACCCAGTACTTC.

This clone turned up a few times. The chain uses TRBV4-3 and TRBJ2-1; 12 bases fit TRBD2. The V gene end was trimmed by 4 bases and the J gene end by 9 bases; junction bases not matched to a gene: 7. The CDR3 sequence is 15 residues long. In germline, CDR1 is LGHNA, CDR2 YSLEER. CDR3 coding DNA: TGCGCCAGCAGCCCCCGACTAGCGGGAGAGGGTGAGCAGTTCTTC. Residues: CASSPRLAGEGEQFF.

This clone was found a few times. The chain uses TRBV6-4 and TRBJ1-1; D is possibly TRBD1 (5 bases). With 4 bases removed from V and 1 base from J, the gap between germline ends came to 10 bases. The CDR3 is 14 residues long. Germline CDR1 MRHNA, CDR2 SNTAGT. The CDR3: CASSAGRENTEAFF. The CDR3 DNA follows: TGTGCCAGCAGTGCGGGCAGGGAGAACACTGAAGCTTTCTTT.

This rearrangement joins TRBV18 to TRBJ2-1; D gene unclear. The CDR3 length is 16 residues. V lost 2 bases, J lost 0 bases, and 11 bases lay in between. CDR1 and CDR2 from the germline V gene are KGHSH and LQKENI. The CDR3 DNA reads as TGTGCCAGCTCACCAACTCCAAATAGCTCCTACAATGAGCAGTTCTTC. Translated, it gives CASSPTPNSSYNEQFF.

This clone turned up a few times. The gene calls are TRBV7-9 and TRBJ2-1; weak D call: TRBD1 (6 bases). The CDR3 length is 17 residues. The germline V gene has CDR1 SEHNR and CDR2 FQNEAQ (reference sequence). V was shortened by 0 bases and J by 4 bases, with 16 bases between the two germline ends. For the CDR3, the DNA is TGTGCCAGCAGCTTAGCGCAAGGGGGAGTGGAGTACAATGAGCAGTTCTTC. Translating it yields CASSLAQGGVEYNEQFF.

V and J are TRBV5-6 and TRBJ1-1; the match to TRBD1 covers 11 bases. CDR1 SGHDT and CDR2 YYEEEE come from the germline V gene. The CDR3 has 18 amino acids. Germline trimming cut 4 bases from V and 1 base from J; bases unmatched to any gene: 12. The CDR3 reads CASSPNGTGGGRNTEAFF. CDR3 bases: TGTGCCAGCAGCCCAAACGGGACAGGGGGTGGTAGGAACACTGAAGCTTTCTTT.

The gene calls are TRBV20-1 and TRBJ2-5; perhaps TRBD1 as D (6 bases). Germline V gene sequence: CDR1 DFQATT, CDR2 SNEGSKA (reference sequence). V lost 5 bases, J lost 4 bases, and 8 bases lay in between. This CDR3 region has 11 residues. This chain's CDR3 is CSAVTGETQYF. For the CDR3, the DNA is TGCAGTGCTGTGACAGGAGAGACCCAGTACTTC.

The CDR3 DNA reads TGCGCCAGCAGTCTCCGGACCCCCCTGACAGGGAGGAACGATCAGCCCCAGCATTTT. Amino acids: CASSLRTPLTGRNDQPQHF. The rearrangement links TRBV23-1 to TRBJ1-5, with 7 bases lining up with TRBD1. TRBV23-1 is classed as an ORF, of uncertain function. This CDR3 contains 19 residues. The trim removed 4 bases at V and 5 bases at J, leaving 20 bases unmatched.

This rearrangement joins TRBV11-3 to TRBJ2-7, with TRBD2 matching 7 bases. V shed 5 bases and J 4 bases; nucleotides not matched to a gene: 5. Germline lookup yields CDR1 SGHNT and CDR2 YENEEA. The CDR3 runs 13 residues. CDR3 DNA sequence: TGTGCCAGCAGCCCGGGAGGCACTTACGAGCAGTACTTC. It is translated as CASSPGGTYEQYF.

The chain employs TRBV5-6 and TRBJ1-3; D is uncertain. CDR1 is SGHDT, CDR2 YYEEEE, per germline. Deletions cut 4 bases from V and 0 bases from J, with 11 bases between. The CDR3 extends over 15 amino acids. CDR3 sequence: CASSPPGPSGNTIYF. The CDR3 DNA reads TGTGCCAGCAGCCCCCCGGGTCCCTCTGGAAACACCATATATTTT. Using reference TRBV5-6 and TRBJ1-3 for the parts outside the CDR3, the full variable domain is DAGVTQSPTHLIKTRGQQVTLRCSPKSGHDTVSWYQQALGQGPQFIFQYYEEEERQRGNFPDRFSGHQFPNYSSELNVNALLLGDSALYLCASSPPGPSGNTIYFGEGSWLTVV.

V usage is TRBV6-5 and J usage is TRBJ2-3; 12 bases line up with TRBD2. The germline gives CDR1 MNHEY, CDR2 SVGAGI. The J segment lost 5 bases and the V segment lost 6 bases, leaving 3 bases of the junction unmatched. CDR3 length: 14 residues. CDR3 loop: CASSRGLAGDTQYF. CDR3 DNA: TGTGCCAGCAGCCGGGGACTAGCGGGAGATACGCAGTATTTT.

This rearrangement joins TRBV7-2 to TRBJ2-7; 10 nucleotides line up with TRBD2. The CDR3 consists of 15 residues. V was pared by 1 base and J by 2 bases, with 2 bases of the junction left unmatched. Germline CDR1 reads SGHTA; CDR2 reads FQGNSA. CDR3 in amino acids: CASSLEAGGPYEQYF. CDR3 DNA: TGTGCCAGCAGCTTAGAAGCGGGAGGGCCCTACGAGCAGTACTTC.

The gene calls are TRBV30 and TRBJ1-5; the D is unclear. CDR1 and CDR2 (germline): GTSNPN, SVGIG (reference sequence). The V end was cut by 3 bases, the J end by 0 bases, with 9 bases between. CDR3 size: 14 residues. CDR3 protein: CAWSRQSSNQPQHF. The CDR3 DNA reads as TGTGCCTGGAGCCGACAATCTAGCAATCAGCCCCAGCATTTT. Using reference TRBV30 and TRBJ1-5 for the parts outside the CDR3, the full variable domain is SQTIHQWPATLVQPVGSPLSLECTVEGTSNPNLYWYRQAAGRGLQLLFYSVGIGQISSEVPQNLSASRPQDRQFILSSKKLLLSDSGFYLCAWSRQSSNQPQHFGDGTRLSIL.

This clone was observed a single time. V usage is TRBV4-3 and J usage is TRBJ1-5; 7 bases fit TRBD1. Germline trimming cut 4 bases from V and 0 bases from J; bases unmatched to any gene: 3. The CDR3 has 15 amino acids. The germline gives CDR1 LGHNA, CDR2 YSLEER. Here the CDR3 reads CASSPTGYSNQPQHF. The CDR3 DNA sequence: TGCGCCAGCAGCCCGACAGGGTATAGCAATCAGCCCCAGCATTTT.

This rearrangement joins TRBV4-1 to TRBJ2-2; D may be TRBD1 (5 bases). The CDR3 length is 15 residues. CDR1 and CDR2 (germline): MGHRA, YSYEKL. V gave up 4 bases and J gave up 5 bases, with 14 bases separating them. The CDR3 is CASSPLGLPTGELFF. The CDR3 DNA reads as TGCGCCAGCAGCCCTTTGGGGCTGCCTACCGGGGAGCTGTTTTTT.

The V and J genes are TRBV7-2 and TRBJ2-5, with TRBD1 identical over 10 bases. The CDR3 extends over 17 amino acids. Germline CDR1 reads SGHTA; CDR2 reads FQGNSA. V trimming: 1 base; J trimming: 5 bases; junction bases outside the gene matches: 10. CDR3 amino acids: CASSLERDRGPQETQYF. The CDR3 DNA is TGTGCCAGCAGCTTAGAGCGGGACAGGGGCCCCCAGGAGACCCAGTACTTC. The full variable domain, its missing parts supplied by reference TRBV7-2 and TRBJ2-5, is GAGVSQSPSNKVTEKGKDVELRCDPISGHTALYWYRQSLGQGLEFLIYFQGNSAPDKSGLPSDRFSAERTGGSVSTLTIQRTQQEDSAVYLCASSLERDRGPQETQYFGPGTRLLVL.

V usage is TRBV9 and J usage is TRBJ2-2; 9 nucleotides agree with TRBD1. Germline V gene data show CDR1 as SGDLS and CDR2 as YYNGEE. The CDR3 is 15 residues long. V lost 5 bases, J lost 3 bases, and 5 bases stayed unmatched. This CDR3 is CASRGRDRDTGELFF. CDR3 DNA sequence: TGTGCCAGCAGGGGCCGGGACAGGGACACCGGGGAGCTGTTTTTT.

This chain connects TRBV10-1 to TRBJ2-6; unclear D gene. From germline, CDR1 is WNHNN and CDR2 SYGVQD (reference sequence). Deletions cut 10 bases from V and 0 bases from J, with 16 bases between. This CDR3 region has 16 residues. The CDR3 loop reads CAMTKAALSGANVLTF. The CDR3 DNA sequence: TGCGCCATGACGAAGGCGGCACTCTCTGGGGCCAACGTCCTGACTTTC.

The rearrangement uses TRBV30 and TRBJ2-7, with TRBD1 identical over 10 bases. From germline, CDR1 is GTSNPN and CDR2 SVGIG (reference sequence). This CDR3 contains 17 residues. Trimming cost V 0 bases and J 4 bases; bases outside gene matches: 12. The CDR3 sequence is CAWSVQWSGQGVYEQYF. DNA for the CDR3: TGTGCCTGGAGTGTACAGTGGAGCGGACAGGGGGTTTACGAGCAGTACTTC.

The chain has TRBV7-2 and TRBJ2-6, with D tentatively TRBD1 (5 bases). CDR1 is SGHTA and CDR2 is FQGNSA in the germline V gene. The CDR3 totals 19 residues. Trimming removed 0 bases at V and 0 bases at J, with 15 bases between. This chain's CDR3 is CASSLAPDIPPSGANVLTF. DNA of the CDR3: TGTGCCAGCAGCTTAGCCCCGGACATACCCCCCTCTGGGGCCAACGTCCTGACTTTC.

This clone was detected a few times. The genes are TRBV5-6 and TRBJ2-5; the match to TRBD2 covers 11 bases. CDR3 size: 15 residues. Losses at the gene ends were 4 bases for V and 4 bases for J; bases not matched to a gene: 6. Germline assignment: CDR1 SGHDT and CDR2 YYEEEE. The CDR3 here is CASSPTGTSGETQYF. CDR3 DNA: TGTGCCAGCAGCCCAACCGGGACTAGCGGAGAGACCCAGTACTTC.